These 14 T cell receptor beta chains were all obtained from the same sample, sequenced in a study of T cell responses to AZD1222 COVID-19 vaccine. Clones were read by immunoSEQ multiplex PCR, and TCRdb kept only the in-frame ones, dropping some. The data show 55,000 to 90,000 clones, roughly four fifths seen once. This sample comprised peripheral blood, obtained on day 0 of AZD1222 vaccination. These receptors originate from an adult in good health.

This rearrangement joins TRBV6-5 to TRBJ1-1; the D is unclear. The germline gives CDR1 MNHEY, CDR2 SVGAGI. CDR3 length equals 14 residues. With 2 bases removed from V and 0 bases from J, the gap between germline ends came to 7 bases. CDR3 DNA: TGTGCCAGCAGTTACACACCACTGAACACTGAAGCTTTCTTT. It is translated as CASSYTPLNTEAFF.

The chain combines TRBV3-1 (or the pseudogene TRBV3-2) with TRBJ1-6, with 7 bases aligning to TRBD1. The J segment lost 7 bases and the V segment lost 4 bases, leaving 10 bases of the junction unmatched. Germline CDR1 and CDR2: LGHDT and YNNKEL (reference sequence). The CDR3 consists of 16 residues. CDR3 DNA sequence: TGTGCCAGCAGCCCTCGCTCGGGACAGCAAAATTCACCCCTCCACTTT. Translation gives CASSPRSGQQNSPLHF.

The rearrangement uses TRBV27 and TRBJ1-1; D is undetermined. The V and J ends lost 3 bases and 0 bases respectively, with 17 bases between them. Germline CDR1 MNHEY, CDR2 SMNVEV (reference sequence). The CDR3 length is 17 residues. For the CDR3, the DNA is TGTGCCAGCAGTTTCACCGCGCTGGGCCTTATGAACACTGAAGCTTTCTTT. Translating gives CASSFTALGLMNTEAFF.

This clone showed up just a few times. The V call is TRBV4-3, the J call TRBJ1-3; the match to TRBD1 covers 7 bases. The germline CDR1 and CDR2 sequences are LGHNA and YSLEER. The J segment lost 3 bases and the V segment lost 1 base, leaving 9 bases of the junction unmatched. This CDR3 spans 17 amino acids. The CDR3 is CASSQARPGQSGNTIYF. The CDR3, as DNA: TGCGCCAGCAGCCAAGCGCGGCCGGGACAGAGTGGAAACACCATATATTTT.

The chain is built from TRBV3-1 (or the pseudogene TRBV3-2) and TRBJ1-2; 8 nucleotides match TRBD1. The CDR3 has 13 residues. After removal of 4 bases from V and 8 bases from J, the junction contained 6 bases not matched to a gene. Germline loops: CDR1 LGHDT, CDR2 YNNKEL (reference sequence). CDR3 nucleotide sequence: TGTGCCAGCAGCCCCACGGACAGGGTCGGCTACACCTTC. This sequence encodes CASSPTDRVGYTF.

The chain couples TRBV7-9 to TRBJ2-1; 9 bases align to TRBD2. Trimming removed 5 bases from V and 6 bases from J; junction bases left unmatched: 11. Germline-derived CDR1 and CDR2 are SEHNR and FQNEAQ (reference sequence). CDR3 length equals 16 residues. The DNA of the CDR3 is TGTGCCAGCAGCCCCTTGGGGCGGGGGGGCCCCAATGAGCAGTTCTTC. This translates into CASSPLGRGGPNEQFF.

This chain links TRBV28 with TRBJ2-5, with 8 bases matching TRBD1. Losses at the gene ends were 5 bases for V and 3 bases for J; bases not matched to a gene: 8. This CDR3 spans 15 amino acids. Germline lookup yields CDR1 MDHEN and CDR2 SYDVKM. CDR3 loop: CASSPEWTGKETQYF. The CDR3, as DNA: TGTGCCAGCAGTCCTGAGTGGACAGGGAAAGAGACCCAGTACTTC.

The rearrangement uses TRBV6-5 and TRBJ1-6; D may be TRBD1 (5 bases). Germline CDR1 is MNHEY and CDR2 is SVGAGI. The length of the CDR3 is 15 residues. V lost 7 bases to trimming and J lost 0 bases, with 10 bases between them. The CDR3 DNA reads TGTGCCAGCATTAACAGGAGCTCCTATAATTCACCCCTCCACTTT. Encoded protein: CASINRSSYNSPLHF.

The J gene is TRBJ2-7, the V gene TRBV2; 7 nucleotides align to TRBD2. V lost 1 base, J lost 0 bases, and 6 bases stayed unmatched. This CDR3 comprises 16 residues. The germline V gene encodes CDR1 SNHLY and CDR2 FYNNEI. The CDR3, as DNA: TGTGCCAGCAGTGAAGGGGTAGCGGGCCTCTCCTACGAGCAGTACTTC. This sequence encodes CASSEGVAGLSYEQYF. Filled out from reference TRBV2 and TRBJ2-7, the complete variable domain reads EPEVTQTPSHQVTQMGQEVILRCVPISNHLYFYWYRQILGQKVEFLVSFYNNEISEKSEIFDDQFSVERPDGSNFTLKIRSTKLEDSAMYFCASSEGVAGLSYEQYFGPGTRLTVT.

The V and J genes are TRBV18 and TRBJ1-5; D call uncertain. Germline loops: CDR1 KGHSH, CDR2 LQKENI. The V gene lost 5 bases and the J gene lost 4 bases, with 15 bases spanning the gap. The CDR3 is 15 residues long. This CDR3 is CASSSEGQGNQPQHF. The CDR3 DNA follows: TGTGCCAGCTCATCCGAGGGCCAAGGGAATCAGCCCCAGCATTTT.

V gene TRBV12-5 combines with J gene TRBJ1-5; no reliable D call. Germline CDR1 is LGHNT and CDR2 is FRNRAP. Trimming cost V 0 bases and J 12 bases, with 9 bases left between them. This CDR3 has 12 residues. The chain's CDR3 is CASGLVLGVQHF. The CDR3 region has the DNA TGTGCTAGTGGTTTGGTATTAGGAGTCCAGCATTTT.

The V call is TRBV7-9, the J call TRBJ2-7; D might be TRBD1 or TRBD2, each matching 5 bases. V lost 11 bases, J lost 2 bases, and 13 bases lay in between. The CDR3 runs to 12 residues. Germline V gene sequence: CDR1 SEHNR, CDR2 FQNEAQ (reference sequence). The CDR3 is CAEGTGPYEQYF. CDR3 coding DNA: TGTGCCGAAGGGACGGGACCCTACGAGCAGTACTTC.

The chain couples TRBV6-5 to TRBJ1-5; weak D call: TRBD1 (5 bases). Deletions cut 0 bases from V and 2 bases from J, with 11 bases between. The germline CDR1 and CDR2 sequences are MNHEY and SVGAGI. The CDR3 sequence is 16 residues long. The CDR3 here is CASSYSRQGGNQPQHF. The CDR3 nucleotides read TGTGCCAGCAGTTACTCGAGGCAGGGCGGCAATCAGCCCCAGCATTTT.

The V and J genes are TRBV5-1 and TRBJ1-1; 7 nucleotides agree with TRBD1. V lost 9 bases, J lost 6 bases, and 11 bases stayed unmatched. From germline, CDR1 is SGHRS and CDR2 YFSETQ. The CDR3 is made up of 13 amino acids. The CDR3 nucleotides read TGCGCCACCCAGGGACAGTCAGGATCTGAAGCTTTCTTT. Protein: CATQGQSGSEAFF.